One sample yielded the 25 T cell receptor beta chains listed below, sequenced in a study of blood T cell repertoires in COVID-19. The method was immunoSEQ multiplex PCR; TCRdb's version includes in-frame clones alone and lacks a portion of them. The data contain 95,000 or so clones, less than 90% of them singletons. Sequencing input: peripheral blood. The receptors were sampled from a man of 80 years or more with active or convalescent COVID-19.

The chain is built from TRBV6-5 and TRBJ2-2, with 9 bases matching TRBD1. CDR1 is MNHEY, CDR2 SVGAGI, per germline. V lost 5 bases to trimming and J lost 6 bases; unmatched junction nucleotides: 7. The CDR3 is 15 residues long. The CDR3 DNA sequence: TGTGCCAGCAGTCCGGGACAGGGATCGGCCGGGGAGCTGTTTTTT. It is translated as CASSPGQGSAGELFF.

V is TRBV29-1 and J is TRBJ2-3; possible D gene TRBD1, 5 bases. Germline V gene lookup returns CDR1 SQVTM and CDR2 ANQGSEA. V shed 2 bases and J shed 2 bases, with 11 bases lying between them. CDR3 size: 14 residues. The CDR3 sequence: CSVEQGGATDTQYF. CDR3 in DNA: TGCAGCGTTGAACAGGGTGGGGCCACAGATACGCAGTATTTT.

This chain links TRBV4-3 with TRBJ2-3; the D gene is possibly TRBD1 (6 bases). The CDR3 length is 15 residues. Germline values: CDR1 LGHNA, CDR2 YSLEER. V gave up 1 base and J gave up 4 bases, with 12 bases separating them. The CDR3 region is CASSQGGGVADTQYF. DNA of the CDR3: TGCGCCAGCAGCCAAGGAGGGGGAGTGGCAGATACGCAGTATTTT.

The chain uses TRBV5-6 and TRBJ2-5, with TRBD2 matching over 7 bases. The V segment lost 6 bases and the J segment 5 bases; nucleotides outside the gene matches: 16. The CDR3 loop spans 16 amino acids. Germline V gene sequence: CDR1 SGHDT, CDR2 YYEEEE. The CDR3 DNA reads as TGTGCCAGCACCCCAGGGCGGGAGAGATCGGGCGAGACCCAGTACTTC. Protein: CASTPGRERSGETQYF.

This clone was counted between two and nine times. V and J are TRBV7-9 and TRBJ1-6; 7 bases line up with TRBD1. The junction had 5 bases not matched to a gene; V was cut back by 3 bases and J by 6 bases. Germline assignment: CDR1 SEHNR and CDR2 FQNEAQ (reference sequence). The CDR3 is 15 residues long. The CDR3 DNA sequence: TGTGCCAGCAGCTTCACAGGGGCATCTAATTCACCCCTCCACTTT. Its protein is CASSFTGASNSPLHF.

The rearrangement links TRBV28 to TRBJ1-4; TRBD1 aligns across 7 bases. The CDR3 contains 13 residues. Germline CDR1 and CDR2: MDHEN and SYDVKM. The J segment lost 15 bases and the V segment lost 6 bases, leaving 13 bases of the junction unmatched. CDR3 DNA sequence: TGTGCCAGCAGGTTCCCAGGAGGGGGCGCGGTGTTTTTT. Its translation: CASRFPGGGAVFF. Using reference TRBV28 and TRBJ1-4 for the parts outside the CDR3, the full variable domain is DVKVTQSSRYLVKRTGEKVFLECVQDMDHENMFWYRQDPGLGLRLIYFSYDVKMKEKGDIPEGYSVSREKKERFSLILESASTNQTSMYLCASRFPGGGAVFFGSGTQLSVL.

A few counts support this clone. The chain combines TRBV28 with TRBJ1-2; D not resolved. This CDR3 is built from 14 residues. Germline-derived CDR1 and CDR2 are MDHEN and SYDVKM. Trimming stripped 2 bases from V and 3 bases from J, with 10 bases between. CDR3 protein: CASSLVWADYGYTF. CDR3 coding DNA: TGTGCCAGCAGTTTAGTGTGGGCAGACTATGGCTACACCTTC.

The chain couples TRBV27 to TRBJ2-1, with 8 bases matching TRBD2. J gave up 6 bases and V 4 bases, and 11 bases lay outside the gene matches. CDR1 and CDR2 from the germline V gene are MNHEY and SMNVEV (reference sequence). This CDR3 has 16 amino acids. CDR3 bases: TGTGCCAGCAGTTCCAGAGCGGGAGTTGTGAGCAATGAGCAGTTCTTC. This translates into CASSSRAGVVSNEQFF.

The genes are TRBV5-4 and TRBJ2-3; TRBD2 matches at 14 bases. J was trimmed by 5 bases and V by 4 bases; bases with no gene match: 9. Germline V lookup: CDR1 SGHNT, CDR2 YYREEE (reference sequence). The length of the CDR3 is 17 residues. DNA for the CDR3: TGTGCCAGCAGCACGGGACTAGCGGGAGTATACGGAGATACGCAGTATTTT. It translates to CASSTGLAGVYGDTQYF.

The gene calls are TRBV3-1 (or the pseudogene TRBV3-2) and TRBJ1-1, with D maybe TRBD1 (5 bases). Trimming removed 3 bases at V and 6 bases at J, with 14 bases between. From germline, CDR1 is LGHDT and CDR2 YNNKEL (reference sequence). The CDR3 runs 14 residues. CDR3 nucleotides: TGTGCCAGCAGCCACGGGGGTTCGGCTCCTGAAGCTTTCTTT. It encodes CASSHGGSAPEAFF.

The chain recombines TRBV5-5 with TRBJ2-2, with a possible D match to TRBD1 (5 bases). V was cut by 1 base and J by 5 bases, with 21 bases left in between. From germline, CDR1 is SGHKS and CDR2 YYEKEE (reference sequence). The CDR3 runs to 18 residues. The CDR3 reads CASSLNPPQQGGTGELFF. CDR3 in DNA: TGTGCCAGCAGCTTGAATCCCCCCCAGCAGGGTGGGACCGGGGAGCTGTTTTTT.

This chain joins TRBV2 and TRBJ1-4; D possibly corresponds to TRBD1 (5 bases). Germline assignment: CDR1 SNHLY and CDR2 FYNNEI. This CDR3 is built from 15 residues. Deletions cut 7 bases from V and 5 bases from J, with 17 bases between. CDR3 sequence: CASTLGWQGNEKLFF. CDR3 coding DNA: TGTGCCAGCACCTTAGGATGGCAGGGCAATGAAAAACTGTTTTTT. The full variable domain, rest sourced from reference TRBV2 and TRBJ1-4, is EPEVTQTPSHQVTQMGQEVILRCVPISNHLYFYWYRQILGQKVEFLVSFYNNEISEKSEIFDDQFSVERPDGSNFTLKIRSTKLEDSAMYFCASTLGWQGNEKLFFGSGTQLSVL.

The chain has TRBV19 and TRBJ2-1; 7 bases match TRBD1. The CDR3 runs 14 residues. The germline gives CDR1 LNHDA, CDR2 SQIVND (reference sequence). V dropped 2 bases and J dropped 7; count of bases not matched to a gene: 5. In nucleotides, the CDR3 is TGTGCCAGTAGTATATATCAGGGGGTGAATGAGCAGTTCTTC. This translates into CASSIYQGVNEQFF.

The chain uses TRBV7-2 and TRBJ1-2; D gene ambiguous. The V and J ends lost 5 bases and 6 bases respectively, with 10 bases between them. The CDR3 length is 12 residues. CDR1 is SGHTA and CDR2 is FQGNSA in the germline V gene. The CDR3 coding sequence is TGTGCCAGCAGCGCCCAGGAAGATGGCTACACCTTC. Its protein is CASSAQEDGYTF.

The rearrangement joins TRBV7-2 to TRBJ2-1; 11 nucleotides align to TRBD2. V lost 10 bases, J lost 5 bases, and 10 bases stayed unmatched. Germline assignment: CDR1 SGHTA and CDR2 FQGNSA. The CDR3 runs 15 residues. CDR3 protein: CATSKSLAGDNEQFF. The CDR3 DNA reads TGTGCCACCAGTAAGTCACTAGCGGGAGACAATGAGCAGTTCTTC.

The CDR3 nucleotides are TGTGCCAGCAGCACTCGGACAGATACGCAGTATTTT. This codes for CASSTRTDTQYF. The chain couples TRBV9 to TRBJ2-3; D call uncertain. This CDR3 has 12 residues. The V gene lost 4 bases and the J gene lost 3 bases, with 6 bases spanning the gap. Germline CDR1 SGDLS, CDR2 YYNGEE.

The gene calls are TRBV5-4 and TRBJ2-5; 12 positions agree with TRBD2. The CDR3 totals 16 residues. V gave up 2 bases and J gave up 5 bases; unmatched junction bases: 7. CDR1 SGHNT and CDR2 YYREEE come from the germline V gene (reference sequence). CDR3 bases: TGTGCCAGCAGCTTACTCAAGACTAGCGGGAGTGAGACCCAGTACTTC. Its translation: CASSLLKTSGSETQYF.

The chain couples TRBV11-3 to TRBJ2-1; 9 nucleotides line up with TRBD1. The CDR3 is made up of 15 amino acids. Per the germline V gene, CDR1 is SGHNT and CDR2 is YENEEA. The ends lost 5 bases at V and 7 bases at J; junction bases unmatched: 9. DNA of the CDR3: TGTGCCAGCAGCGGACAGGGGAAGGGGGGTAATGAGCAGTTCTTC. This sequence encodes CASSGQGKGGNEQFF.

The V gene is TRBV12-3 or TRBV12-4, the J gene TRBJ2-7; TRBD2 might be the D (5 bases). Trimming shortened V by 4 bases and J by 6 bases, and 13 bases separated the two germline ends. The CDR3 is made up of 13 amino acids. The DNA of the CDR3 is TGTGCCAGCAGTTCGTCCCGAGGGCGCGAGCAGTACTTC. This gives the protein CASSSSRGREQYF.

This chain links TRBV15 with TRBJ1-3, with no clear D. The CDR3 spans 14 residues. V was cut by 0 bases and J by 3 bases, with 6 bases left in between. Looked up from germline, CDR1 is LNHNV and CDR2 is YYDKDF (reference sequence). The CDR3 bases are TGTGCCACCAGCAGAGAACAGTATGGAAACACCATATATTTT. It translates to CATSREQYGNTIYF.

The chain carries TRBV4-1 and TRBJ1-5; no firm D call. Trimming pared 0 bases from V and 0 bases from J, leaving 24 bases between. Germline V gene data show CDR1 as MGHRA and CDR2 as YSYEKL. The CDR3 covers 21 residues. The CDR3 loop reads CASSQDFGRGRQPHSNQPQHF. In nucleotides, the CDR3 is TGCGCCAGCAGCCAAGATTTTGGCCGGGGTAGACAACCCCATAGCAATCAGCCCCAGCATTTT.

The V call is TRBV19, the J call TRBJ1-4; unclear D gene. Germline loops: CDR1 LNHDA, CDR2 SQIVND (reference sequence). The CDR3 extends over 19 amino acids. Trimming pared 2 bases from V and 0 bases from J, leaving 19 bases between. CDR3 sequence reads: CASSISDLAAFATNEKLFF. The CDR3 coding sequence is TGTGCCAGTAGTATATCCGACTTGGCAGCTTTTGCAACTAATGAAAAACTGTTTTTT. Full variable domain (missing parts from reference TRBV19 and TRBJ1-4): DGGITQSPKYLFRKEGQNVTLSCEQNLNHDAMYWYRQDPGQGLRLIYYSQIVNDFQKGDIAEGYSVSREKKESFPLTVTSAQKNPTAFYLCASSISDLAAFATNEKLFFGSGTQLSVL.

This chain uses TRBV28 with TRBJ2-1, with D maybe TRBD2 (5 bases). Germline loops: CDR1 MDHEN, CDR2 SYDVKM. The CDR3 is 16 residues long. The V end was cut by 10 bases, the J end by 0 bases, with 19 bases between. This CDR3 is CATGGGSASSYNEQFF. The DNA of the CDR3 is TGTGCCACCGGAGGAGGTAGCGCTAGCTCCTACAATGAGCAGTTCTTC.

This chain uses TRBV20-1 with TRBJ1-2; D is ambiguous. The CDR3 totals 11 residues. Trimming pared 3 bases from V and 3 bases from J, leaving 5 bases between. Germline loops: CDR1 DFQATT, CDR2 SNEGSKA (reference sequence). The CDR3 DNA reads TGCAGTGCTAGTACGGACTATGGCTACACCTTC. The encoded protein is CSASTDYGYTF.

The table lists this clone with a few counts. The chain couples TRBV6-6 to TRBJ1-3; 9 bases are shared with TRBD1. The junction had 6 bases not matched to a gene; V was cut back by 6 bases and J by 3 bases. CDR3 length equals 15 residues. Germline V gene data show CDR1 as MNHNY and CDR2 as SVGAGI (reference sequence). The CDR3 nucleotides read TGTGCCAGCAGGGAAGGGACAGGGAATGGAAACACCATATATTTT. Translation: CASREGTGNGNTIYF.